The 19 T cell receptor beta chains presented below share a single source sample, sequenced in a study of radiotherapy plus CTLA-4 blockade in lung cancer. The repertoire was sequenced with immunoSEQ multiplex PCR; TCRdb's copy has only in-frame clones and lacks some. Altogether about 53,000 clones are present, approximately 84% being singletons, with the ten largest covering around a quarter. This specimen consisted of peripheral blood, obtained from a patient treated with radiotherapy plus ipilimumab. The receptors derive from a human donor with non-small cell lung cancer whose response to radiotherapy plus ipilimumab could not be evaluated.

The rearrangement links TRBV7-2 to TRBJ1-2; D is possibly TRBD1 (5 bases). The CDR3 is 13 residues long. CDR1 SGHTA and CDR2 FQGNSA come from the germline V gene. Trimming took 5 bases from V and 7 from J, leaving 14 bases between them. CDR3 DNA sequence: TGTGCCAGCAGCCTTTCAGGGATCACTGGCTACACCTTC. This translates into CASSLSGITGYTF. Full variable domain (rest looked up from reference TRBV7-2 and TRBJ1-2): GAGVSQSPSNKVTEKGKDVELRCDPISGHTALYWYRQSLGQGLEFLIYFQGNSAPDKSGLPSDRFSAERTGGSVSTLTIQRTQQEDSAVYLCASSLSGITGYTFGSGTRLTVV.

The chain uses TRBV15 and TRBJ1-2; D unclear. There are 14 residues in the CDR3. Trimming took off 1 base at V and 9 bases at J, with 15 bases between the two ends. Germline V gene lookup returns CDR1 LNHNV and CDR2 YYDKDF (reference sequence). The DNA for the CDR3 is TGTGCCACCAGCAGAGGTACGCCTGATAGTAGCTACACCTTC. This gives the protein CATSRGTPDSSYTF.

With regard to this clone: This specimen includes other DNA sequences encoding the same CDR3. The rearrangement joins TRBV11-3 to TRBJ2-2; no clear D. This CDR3 is built from 14 residues. In germline, CDR1 is SGHNT, CDR2 YENEEA. Trimming shortened V by 1 base and J by 3 bases, and 6 bases separated the two germline ends. Here the CDR3 DNA reads TGTGCCAGCAGCTTAGGCGGAGACACCGGGGAGCTGTTTTTT. Residues: CASSLGGDTGELFF.

V gene TRBV9 combines with J gene TRBJ2-2, with 8 bases that match TRBD2. The length of the CDR3 is 16 residues. The germline CDR1 and CDR2 sequences are SGDLS and YYNGEE. J lost 4 bases, V lost 4 bases, and 9 bases had no gene match. The DNA of the CDR3 is TGTGCCAGCAGCTCCCGAGCGGGAGCTGTCACCGGGGAGCTGTTTTTT. Protein sequence: CASSSRAGAVTGELFF.

The chain employs TRBV19 and TRBJ1-1; 9 bases fit TRBD1. The CDR3 contains 16 residues. V was clipped by 3 bases and J by 0 bases; unmatched bases: 5. CDR1 is LNHDA and CDR2 is SQIVND in the germline V gene (reference sequence). CDR3 sequence reads: CASSMGQGNLNTEAFF. CDR3 DNA sequence: TGTGCCAGTAGTATGGGACAGGGAAATCTGAACACTGAAGCTTTCTTT.

V gene TRBV6-1 combines with J gene TRBJ2-7, with 7 bases aligning to TRBD1. Germline-derived CDR1 and CDR2 are MNHNS and SASEGT. Unmatched junction bases numbered 8, after V lost 2 bases and J lost 7 bases. The length of the CDR3 is 14 residues. The CDR3 here is CASSERQGSWEQYF. As DNA, the CDR3 is TGTGCCAGCAGTGAAAGACAGGGTTCCTGGGAGCAGTACTTC.

The CDR3 protein is CAFGGYGNTIYF. The CDR3 DNA sequence: TGTGCCTTCGGGGGGTATGGAAACACCATATATTTT. The rearrangement uses TRBV30 and TRBJ1-3; D may be TRBD1 (5 bases). The germline CDR1 and CDR2 sequences are GTSNPN and SVGIG (reference sequence). The CDR3 extends over 12 amino acids. Between the trimmed V and J ends, which lost 7 bases and 3 bases, there was a span of 10 bases.

This clone was detected only once. V and J are TRBV7-2 and TRBJ2-1; 8 bases line up with TRBD1. Unmatched junction bases numbered 9, after V lost 6 bases and J lost 5 bases. CDR1 is SGHTA, CDR2 FQGNSA, per germline. The CDR3 sequence is 15 residues long. The CDR3 coding sequence is TGTGCCAGCAGGTTCAAGGGACAGGCTAACAATGAGCAGTTCTTC. This sequence encodes CASRFKGQANNEQFF.

V usage is TRBV7-6 and J usage is TRBJ2-1; TRBD2 matches 10 bases. The CDR3 extends over 15 amino acids. The V and J ends lost 1 base and 10 bases, in that order; junction bases with no gene match: 7. Germline V gives CDR1 SGHVS, CDR2 FNYEAQ. The CDR3 spells CASSLGASGSREQFF. In DNA form, the CDR3 reads TGTGCCAGCAGCTTAGGGGCTAGCGGGAGCCGCGAGCAGTTCTTC.

The chain has TRBV28 and TRBJ2-2, with D uncertain. Germline V lookup: CDR1 MDHEN, CDR2 SYDVKM. Trimming removed 3 bases from V and 6 bases from J, with 14 bases in between. The CDR3 loop spans 15 amino acids. The CDR3 nucleotides read TGTGCCAGCAGTTTTTCTGGCGGAGTCCCCGGGGAGCTGTTTTTT. Translated: CASSFSGGVPGELFF.

This rearrangement joins TRBV7-9 to TRBJ1-3; the match to TRBD1 covers 8 bases. The CDR3 sequence is 16 residues long. Germline CDR1 reads SEHNR; CDR2 reads FQNEAQ (reference sequence). The V gene end was trimmed by 5 bases and the J gene end by 2 bases; junction bases not matched to a gene: 8. This CDR3 reads CASSRTGTAAGNTIYF. The CDR3 coding sequence is TGTGCCAGCAGCAGGACAGGGACCGCCGCTGGAAACACCATATATTTT.

The chain uses TRBV28 and TRBJ2-1; D is unresolved. In germline, CDR1 is MDHEN, CDR2 SYDVKM. Trimming pared 2 bases from V and 1 base from J, leaving 6 bases between. This CDR3 contains 14 residues. CDR3 in amino acids: CASSLLGSYNEQFF. The CDR3, as DNA: TGTGCCAGCAGTTTACTAGGTTCCTACAATGAGCAGTTCTTC. Full variable domain (remainder filled in from reference TRBV28 and TRBJ2-1): DVKVTQSSRYLVKRTGEKVFLECVQDMDHENMFWYRQDPGLGLRLIYFSYDVKMKEKGDIPEGYSVSREKKERFSLILESASTNQTSMYLCASSLLGSYNEQFFGPGTRLTVL.

The chain recombines TRBV2 with TRBJ2-1; TRBD1 might be the D (6 bases). Trimming shortened V by 7 bases and J by 8 bases, and 21 bases separated the two germline ends. CDR3 length: 15 residues. CDR1 and CDR2 from the germline V gene are SNHLY and FYNNEI. CDR3 amino acids: CASNYRVSNTYEQFF. In nucleotides, the CDR3 is TGTGCCAGCAATTACAGGGTCTCGAATACATATGAGCAGTTCTTC.

The chain links TRBV19 to TRBJ2-5; 9 nucleotides align to TRBD2. Judging by the DNA end, TRBJ2-7 fits better; the J call may be wrong. The CDR3 loop spans 16 amino acids. Germline values: CDR1 LNHDA, CDR2 SQIVND (reference sequence). CDR3 loop: CASSSHRAGGYYEQYF. The DNA for the CDR3 is TGTGCCAGTAGTTCCCACCGGGCGGGAGGGTACTACGAGCAGTACTTC.

This chain links TRBV30 with TRBJ2-2; tentative D call: TRBD2 (5 bases). Looked up from germline, CDR1 is GTSNPN and CDR2 is SVGIG (reference sequence). The CDR3 is 13 amino acids. Trimming stripped 2 bases from V and 4 bases from J, with 8 bases between. CDR3 sequence (DNA): TGTGCCTGGAGTCCCGAGGGCACCGGGGAGCTGTTTTTT. Encoded protein: CAWSPEGTGELFF.

The chain is built from TRBV6-1 and TRBJ1-5, with D possibly matching TRBD1 (5 bases). CDR3 size: 15 residues. Between the trimmed V and J ends, which lost 2 bases and 4 bases, there was a span of 12 bases. CDR1 and CDR2 (germline): MNHNS, SASEGT. CDR3 amino acids: CASSERLGANQPQHF. DNA for the CDR3: TGTGCCAGCAGTGAACGGCTTGGGGCTAATCAGCCCCAGCATTTT.

This sequence joins TRBV11-3 and TRBJ2-2, with D unresolved. Germline CDR1 is SGHNT and CDR2 is YENEEA. The CDR3 is 14 amino acids. V gave up 5 bases and J gave up 3 bases, with 10 bases separating them. The CDR3 loop is CASSPSYYTGELFF. The DNA of the CDR3 is TGTGCCAGCAGCCCTTCCTATTACACCGGGGAGCTGTTTTTT. The whole variable domain, remainder taken from reference TRBV11-3 and TRBJ2-2, is EAGVVQSPRYKIIEKKQPVAFWCNPISGHNTLYWYLQNLGQGPELLIRYENEEAVDDSQLPKDRFSAERLKGVDSTLKIQPAELGDSAVYLCASSPSYYTGELFFGEGSRLTVL.

The chain uses TRBV28 and TRBJ1-2; 9 bases map to TRBD1. Trimming at V came to 6 bases and at J to 6 bases, leaving 8 bases not matched to a gene. Germline CDR1 and CDR2: MDHEN and SYDVKM. CDR3 length: 14 amino acids. CDR3 in DNA: TGTGCCAGCAGGGTATCCGGACAGGGGAATGGCTACACCTTC. This codes for CASRVSGQGNGYTF.

The CDR3 sequence: CASRPDSPAQHF. The CDR3 DNA follows: TGTGCCAGCAGGCCGGACAGCCCGGCCCAGCATTTT. The chain joins TRBV28 to TRBJ1-5; a possible D gene is TRBD1 (6 bases). V was pared by 6 bases and J by 11 bases, with 14 bases between. The CDR3 is 12 residues long. The germline gives CDR1 MDHEN, CDR2 SYDVKM.